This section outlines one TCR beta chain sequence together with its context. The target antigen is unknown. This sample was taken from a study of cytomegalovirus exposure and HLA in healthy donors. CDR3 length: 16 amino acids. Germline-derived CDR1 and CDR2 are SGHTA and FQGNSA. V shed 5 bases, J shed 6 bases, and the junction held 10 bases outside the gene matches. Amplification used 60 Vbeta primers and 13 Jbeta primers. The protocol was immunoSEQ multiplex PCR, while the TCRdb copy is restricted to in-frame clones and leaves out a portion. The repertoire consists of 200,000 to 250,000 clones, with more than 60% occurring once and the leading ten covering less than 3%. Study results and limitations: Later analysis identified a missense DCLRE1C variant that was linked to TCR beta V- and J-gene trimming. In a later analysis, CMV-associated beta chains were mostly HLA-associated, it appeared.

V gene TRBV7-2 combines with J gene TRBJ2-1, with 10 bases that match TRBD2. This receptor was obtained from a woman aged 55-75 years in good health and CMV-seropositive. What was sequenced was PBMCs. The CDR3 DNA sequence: TGTGCCAGCAGCCGCAATAGTGGACTAGCGGCCAATGAGCAGTTCTTC. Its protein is CASSRNSGLAANEQFF. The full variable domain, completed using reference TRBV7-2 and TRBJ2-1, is GAGVSQSPSNKVTEKGKDVELRCDPISGHTALYWYRQSLGQGLEFLIYFQGNSAPDKSGLPSDRFSAERTGGSVSTLTIQRTQQEDSAVYLCASSRNSGLAANEQFFGPGTRLTVL.